A single sample gave rise to the 32 T cell receptor beta chains below, sequenced in a study of shared clonotypes between healthy human individuals. The assay was immunoSEQ multiplex PCR, and TCRdb's table has in-frame clones only and misses some. The data hold about 2,100,000 clones, with approximately 94% observed a single time. Naive-designated CD8 cells lacked CD45RO, were positively enriched for CCR7, and omitted terminally differentiated effector memory CD45RA+ cells. The sample comprised naive CD8+ T cells from PBMCs. Every receptor here comes from a man between 18 and 35 years old in good health. Some clones in this sample may be carry-over from other donors' samples.

The chain couples TRBV15 to TRBJ2-1, with D possibly TRBD2 on 5 matching bases. Trimming took 5 bases from V and 2 from J, leaving 16 bases between them. Germline CDR1 and CDR2: LNHNV and YYDKDF (reference sequence). The CDR3 is 16 amino acids. The CDR3 region has the DNA TGTGCCACCAGCCAGACGGACTTGCACGCCTACAATGAGCAGTTCTTC. Translated, it gives CATSQTDLHAYNEQFF. The whole variable domain, remainder taken from reference TRBV15 and TRBJ2-1, is DAMVIQNPRYQVTQFGKPVTLSCSQTLNHNVMYWYQQKSSQAPKLLFHYYDKDFNNEADTPDNFQSRRPNTSFCFLDIRSPGLGDTAMYLCATSQTDLHAYNEQFFGPGTRLTVL.

This clone showed up just once. The V and J genes are TRBV27 and TRBJ2-7; TRBD2 agrees at 10 bases. The CDR3 length is 15 residues. Germline V gene sequence: CDR1 MNHEY, CDR2 SMNVEV (reference sequence). V gave up 5 bases and J gave up 4 bases; unmatched junction bases: 8. CDR3 in amino acids: CASSPTAGGPYEQYF. In DNA form, the CDR3 reads TGTGCCAGCAGTCCAACAGCGGGAGGGCCTTACGAGCAGTACTTC.

CDR3 in amino acids: CAWSVRGGEETQYF. The CDR3 bases are TGTGCCTGGAGTGTCCGGGGGGGAGAAGAGACCCAGTACTTC. The V call is TRBV30, the J call TRBJ2-5; TRBD2 matches at 8 bases. V shed 0 bases and J 3 bases; nucleotides not matched to a gene: 3. Germline V gene data show CDR1 as GTSNPN and CDR2 as SVGIG (reference sequence). The CDR3 is made up of 14 amino acids.

The chain couples TRBV27 to TRBJ2-1; 10 nucleotides align to TRBD1. This CDR3 is built from 20 residues. V dropped 4 bases and J dropped 3; count of bases not matched to a gene: 18. Germline V lookup: CDR1 MNHEY, CDR2 SMNVEV (reference sequence). The CDR3 bases are TGTGCCAGCAGTTGGGGATCCGGGACAGGGGCTTCCAGGATCTACAATGAGCAGTTCTTC. Its protein is CASSWGSGTGASRIYNEQFF.

The chain couples TRBV7-2 to TRBJ2-1; D call uncertain. Germline lookup yields CDR1 SGHTA and CDR2 FQGNSA. The CDR3 is 14 amino acids. The V gene lost 3 bases and the J gene lost 4 bases, with 10 bases spanning the gap. The CDR3 bases are TGTGCCAGCAGCTTTGCCCTCCCGTACAATGAGCAGTTCTTC. It specifies CASSFALPYNEQFF.

V gene TRBV4-3 combines with J gene TRBJ2-2, with D tentatively TRBD2 (6 bases). CDR3 length: 17 residues. V lost 2 bases and J 6 bases, leaving 19 bases between the germline ends. Germline loops: CDR1 LGHNA, CDR2 YSLEER. The CDR3: CASSQNRDSGFPGELFF. In DNA, the CDR3 is TGCGCCAGCAGCCAAAACCGGGACTCCGGTTTCCCCGGGGAGCTGTTTTTT.

V gene TRBV4-3 combines with J gene TRBJ2-2; D unclear. Germline V gene data show CDR1 as LGHNA and CDR2 as YSLEER. This CDR3 has 16 amino acids. Trimming removed 0 bases at V and 2 bases at J, with 10 bases between. The CDR3 DNA reads as TGCGCCAGCAGCCAAGAGTCTATCTTCAACACCGGGGAGCTGTTTTTT. Translation gives CASSQESIFNTGELFF.

The chain is built from TRBV30 and TRBJ2-1; 9 nucleotides match TRBD1. The CDR3 consists of 14 residues. Per germline, CDR1 GTSNPN and CDR2 SVGIG (reference sequence). V lost 5 bases and J lost 3; bases outside the gene matches: 5. CDR3 region: CAWGDRGNYNEQFF. In DNA, the CDR3 is TGTGCCTGGGGTGACAGGGGGAACTACAATGAGCAGTTCTTC.

This rearrangement joins TRBV13 to TRBJ2-2; no firm D call. The CDR3 has 14 residues. CDR1 is PRHDT and CDR2 is FYEKMQ in the germline V gene (reference sequence). V lost 7 bases, J lost 3 bases, and 12 bases lay in between. The CDR3 loop is CASKYSYYTGELFF. The CDR3, as DNA: TGTGCCAGCAAGTACAGTTACTACACCGGGGAGCTGTTTTTT.

This chain uses TRBV7-9 with TRBJ2-7; D call uncertain. The V end was cut by 7 bases, the J end by 0 bases, with 13 bases between. CDR3 length equals 14 residues. Germline CDR1 is SEHNR and CDR2 is FQNEAQ (reference sequence). In DNA, the CDR3 is TGTGCCAGCACCTCCCCCAACAACTCCTACGAGCAGTACTTC. Protein product: CASTSPNNSYEQYF.

The chain uses TRBV9 and TRBJ2-7; D possibly corresponds to TRBD2 (6 bases). CDR3 length: 16 residues. Germline assignment: CDR1 SGDLS and CDR2 YYNGEE. V lost 4 bases to trimming and J lost 1 base, with 18 bases between them. The CDR3 protein is CASSKEEGIMSYEQYF. The CDR3 DNA follows: TGTGCCAGCAGCAAGGAGGAGGGGATTATGTCCTACGAGCAGTACTTC.

This chain links TRBV13 with TRBJ1-1; D remains ambiguous. Trimming took 5 bases from V and 2 from J, leaving 6 bases between them. CDR1 PRHDT and CDR2 FYEKMQ come from the germline V gene (reference sequence). CDR3 length: 12 residues. CDR3 coding DNA: TGTGCCAGCAGCAATGGCAACACTGAAGCTTTCTTT. Translation: CASSNGNTEAFF. The variable domain in full, completed from reference TRBV13 and TRBJ1-1, reads AAGVIQSPRHLIKEKRETATLKCYPIPRHDTVYWYQQGPGQDPQFLISFYEKMQSDKGSIPDRFSAQQFSDYHSELNMSSLELGDSALYFCASSNGNTEAFFGQGTRLTVV.

The rearrangement uses TRBV11-3 and TRBJ2-2; D possibly matches TRBD1 or TRBD2 (5 bases each). CDR3 length: 16 residues. With 5 bases removed from V and 7 bases from J, the gap between germline ends came to 20 bases. Germline V gene data show CDR1 as SGHNT and CDR2 as YENEEA. The CDR3 spells CASSAASTLRGGELFF. As DNA, the CDR3 is TGTGCCAGCAGCGCAGCTAGCACCCTTAGGGGCGGGGAGCTGTTTTTT.

The chain recombines TRBV13 with TRBJ2-7; 8 bases match TRBD1. CDR1 and CDR2 (germline): PRHDT, FYEKMQ (reference sequence). With V trimmed by 6 bases and J by 3 bases, 13 bases remained unmatched. The CDR3 sequence is 16 residues long. The CDR3 DNA reads as TGTGCCAGCAGAACCCTGGTGGCAGGGGGCGACTACGAGCAGTACTTC. This gives the protein CASRTLVAGGDYEQYF.

This clone appeared once. The chain is built from TRBV27 and TRBJ1-2; D unclear. The V gene lost 0 bases and the J gene lost 2 bases, with 10 bases spanning the gap. Germline CDR1 is MNHEY and CDR2 is SMNVEV (reference sequence). This CDR3 is built from 15 residues. CDR3 amino acids: CASSLSAKANYGYTF. CDR3 in DNA: TGTGCCAGCAGTTTATCGGCCAAAGCCAACTATGGCTACACCTTC.

To note about this clone: Additional DNA sequences in this sample encode the identical CDR3. This chain links TRBV9 with TRBJ2-5; 8 bases agree with TRBD1. The V and J ends lost 2 bases and 5 bases, in that order; junction bases with no gene match: 8. Germline V gene sequence: CDR1 SGDLS, CDR2 YYNGEE. The CDR3 is made up of 15 amino acids. The CDR3 bases are TGTGCCAGCAGCGTGGAGGACAGGGCTGGGGAGACCCAGTACTTC. Translating gives CASSVEDRAGETQYF.

CDR3 DNA sequence: TGTGCCAGCAGTTTAAATCGTGGCTACTATGGCTACACCTTC. This translates into CASSLNRGYYGYTF. The chain recombines TRBV28 with TRBJ1-2; no clear D gene. Germline values: CDR1 MDHEN, CDR2 SYDVKM. This CDR3 has 14 residues. V was clipped by 2 bases and J by 3 bases, with 10 bases between them.

The chain employs TRBV4-1 and TRBJ2-2, with D possibly being TRBD2 (6 bases). This CDR3 contains 14 residues. V dropped 2 bases and J dropped 4 bases, with 8 bases sitting between them. From germline, CDR1 is MGHRA and CDR2 YSYEKL. The CDR3 DNA reads as TGCGCCAGCAGCCAATACGGGGGCACCGGGGAGCTGTTTTTT. It yields the protein CASSQYGGTGELFF.

The chain carries TRBV5-1 and TRBJ1-1; D unresolved. This CDR3 region has 12 residues. Germline V CDR1 and CDR2: SGHRS, YFSETQ. V was shortened by 5 bases and J by 4 bases, with 9 bases between the two germline ends. In nucleotides, the CDR3 is TGCGCCAGCAGTCCTGGACCCACTGAAGCTTTCTTT. Translation: CASSPGPTEAFF.

The V call is TRBV2, the J call TRBJ2-7; D uncertain. The CDR3 consists of 15 residues. V dropped 4 bases and J dropped 3 bases, with 16 bases sitting between them. The germline V gene has CDR1 SNHLY and CDR2 FYNNEI. CDR3 sequence reads: CASSAPRPRLYEQYF. The CDR3 DNA reads as TGTGCCAGCAGTGCCCCCCGGCCTAGACTCTACGAGCAGTACTTC.

J is TRBJ2-5 and V is TRBV27; TRBD1 agrees at 7 bases. This CDR3 region has 15 residues. V dropped 5 bases and J dropped 4; count of bases not matched to a gene: 10. CDR1 is MNHEY, CDR2 SMNVEV, per germline (reference sequence). The CDR3 DNA is TGTGCCAGCAGTCCTAATCCAGGGGGTGGAGAGACCCAGTACTTC. Amino acid sequence: CASSPNPGGGETQYF.

V is TRBV27 and J is TRBJ2-1, with D perhaps matching TRBD1 (6 bases). This CDR3 has 13 amino acids. From germline, CDR1 is MNHEY and CDR2 SMNVEV (reference sequence). The germline V and J ends were trimmed by 7 bases and 6 bases, with 13 bases remaining between them. The CDR3 DNA reads as TGTGCCAGCACCCGGACAGATCTCAATGAGCAGTTCTTC. This encodes CASTRTDLNEQFF.

The chain uses TRBV28 and TRBJ2-5, with 8 bases identical to TRBD2. The germline CDR1 and CDR2 sequences are MDHEN and SYDVKM. V lost 6 bases and J lost 5; bases outside the gene matches: 8. The CDR3 extends over 14 amino acids. Here the CDR3 reads CASSPAGGTETQYF. The CDR3 bases are TGTGCCAGCAGCCCCGCGGGGGGAACGGAGACCCAGTACTTC.

The gene calls are TRBV2 and TRBJ2-1, with TRBD1 identical over 7 bases. J lost 0 bases, V lost 7 bases, and 9 bases had no gene match. CDR3 size: 16 residues. Germline-derived CDR1 and CDR2 are SNHLY and FYNNEI. CDR3 sequence (DNA): TGTGCCAGCACCCAAAGCTGGGACAGCTCCTACAATGAGCAGTTCTTC. Translated: CASTQSWDSSYNEQFF.

The J gene is TRBJ2-1, the V gene TRBV28; D unclear. Trimming took 8 bases from V and 6 from J, leaving 11 bases between them. CDR3 length: 12 residues. Germline V gene sequence: CDR1 MDHEN, CDR2 SYDVKM. CDR3 loop: CASLVEPNEQFF. The CDR3 DNA reads TGTGCCAGCCTAGTGGAGCCCAATGAGCAGTTCTTC. The full variable domain, rest sourced from reference TRBV28 and TRBJ2-1, is DVKVTQSSRYLVKRTGEKVFLECVQDMDHENMFWYRQDPGLGLRLIYFSYDVKMKEKGDIPEGYSVSREKKERFSLILESASTNQTSMYLCASLVEPNEQFFGPGTRLTVL.

Worth noting for this clone: At the DNA level, this CDR3 is encoded by other sequences in the same sample as well. The rearrangement links TRBV18 to TRBJ1-4, with 7 bases lining up with TRBD1. The CDR3 is 15 residues long. Losses at the gene ends were 3 bases for V and 8 bases for J; bases not matched to a gene: 9. Germline V gives CDR1 KGHSH, CDR2 LQKENI. The CDR3 here is CASSPRDSLGEKLFF. The CDR3 DNA sequence: TGTGCCAGCTCACCCCGGGACAGTTTGGGCGAAAAACTGTTTTTT.

The chain couples TRBV18 to TRBJ2-7; D remains ambiguous. Germline V gene data show CDR1 as KGHSH and CDR2 as LQKENI. Trimming removed 5 bases from V and 2 bases from J, with 10 bases in between. The length of the CDR3 is 13 residues. The CDR3 bases are TGTGCCAGCTCAGATGGGCTGACCTACGAGCAGTACTTC. Translation: CASSDGLTYEQYF.

Remarks on this clone: Other DNA sequences within the sample encode an identical CDR3. V gene TRBV27 combines with J gene TRBJ2-7; D unresolved. The CDR3 spans 13 residues. CDR1 is MNHEY, CDR2 SMNVEV, per germline (reference sequence). The ends were cut back, 4 bases at V and 2 bases at J, with 9 bases in the middle. CDR3: CASSSGSPYEQYF. The DNA for the CDR3 is TGTGCCAGCAGTTCCGGGTCCCCCTACGAGCAGTACTTC.

The chain combines TRBV28 with TRBJ2-2; D possibly corresponds to TRBD2 (7 bases). CDR1 and CDR2 (germline): MDHEN, SYDVKM. The ends were cut back, 6 bases at V and 5 bases at J, with 13 bases in the middle. This CDR3 is 14 amino acids long. CDR3 nucleotide sequence: TGTGCCAGCAGGACGGGGGGCTGGACCGGGGAGCTGTTTTTT. This codes for CASRTGGWTGELFF.

The chain links TRBV7-9 to TRBJ1-5; D uncertain. The CDR3 is made up of 15 amino acids. Germline-derived CDR1 and CDR2 are SEHNR and FQNEAQ (reference sequence). V was pared by 4 bases and J by 6 bases, with 16 bases between. The CDR3 reads CASSYPEQDAQPQHF. DNA of the CDR3: TGTGCCAGCAGCTATCCGGAGCAGGATGCTCAGCCCCAGCATTTT.

The chain uses TRBV21-1 and TRBJ1-2; TRBD1, the table's D call, lacks a check against the DNA. TRBV21-1 is designated a pseudogene. The CDR3 is 16 residues long. The CDR3 bases are TGTGCCAGCAGCAAAGGGGACAGGGAGGGAAGGTATGGCTACACCTTC. Translating gives CASSKGDREGRYGYTF.

This clone occurred once. V gene TRBV10-3 combines with J gene TRBJ2-5; a possible D gene is TRBD2 (5 bases). V lost 7 bases to trimming and J lost 1 base, with 10 bases between them. CDR3 length: 13 amino acids. CDR1 and CDR2 from the germline V gene are ENHRY and SYGVKD. The CDR3 is CAIKASLQETQYF. CDR3 DNA sequence: TGTGCCATCAAAGCTAGCCTCCAAGAGACCCAGTACTTC.